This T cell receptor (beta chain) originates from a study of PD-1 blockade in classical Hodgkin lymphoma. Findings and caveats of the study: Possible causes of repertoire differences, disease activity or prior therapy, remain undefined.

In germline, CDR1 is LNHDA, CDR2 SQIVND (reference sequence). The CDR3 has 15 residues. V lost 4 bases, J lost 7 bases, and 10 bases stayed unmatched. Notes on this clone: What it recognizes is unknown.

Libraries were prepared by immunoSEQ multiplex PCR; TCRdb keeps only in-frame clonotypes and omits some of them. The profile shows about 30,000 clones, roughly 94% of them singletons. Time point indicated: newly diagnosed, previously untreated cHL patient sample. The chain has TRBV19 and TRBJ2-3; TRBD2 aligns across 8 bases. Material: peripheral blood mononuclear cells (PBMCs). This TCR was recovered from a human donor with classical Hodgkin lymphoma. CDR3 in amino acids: CASSSYGGAVYTQYF. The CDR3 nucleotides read TGTGCCAGTAGTAGTTACGGGGGGGCCGTATATACGCAGTATTTT.